The 12 T cell receptor beta chains presented below share a single source sample, sequenced in a study of shared clonotypes between healthy human individuals. TCRdb's copy holds only in-frame clones and misses some; the assay was immunoSEQ multiplex PCR. The table records about 710,000 clones, around four fifths of them present only once. The sample comprised memory CD4+ T cells sorted from blood. The subset denotes: CD45RA-negative fraction. The receptor source for this set is a woman in her thirties in good health.

In its sample, this clone was seen a few times. The chain links TRBV7-9 to TRBJ1-1; D not certain. Germline V gene data show CDR1 as SEHNR and CDR2 as FQNEAQ (reference sequence). The CDR3 totals 12 residues. The V and J ends lost 0 bases and 5 bases respectively, with 4 bases between them. The chain's CDR3 is CASSLAGTEAFF. CDR3 DNA sequence: TGTGCCAGCAGCTTAGCTGGTACTGAAGCTTTCTTT.

The table lists this clone with a few counts. Other DNA sequences in this sample translate to the same CDR3. J is TRBJ1-1 and V is TRBV20-1; D is perhaps TRBD1 (5 bases). V was pared by 6 bases and J by 3 bases, with 8 bases between. The CDR3 totals 11 residues. Germline values: CDR1 DFQATT, CDR2 SNEGSKA (reference sequence). CDR3 DNA: TGCAGTGCCTCCAGGGACACTGAAGCTTTCTTT. The encoded protein is CSASRDTEAFF.

This clone was recorded once. The J gene is TRBJ2-2, the V gene TRBV5-1, with D possibly being TRBD1 (5 bases). Trimming removed 0 bases at V and 5 bases at J, with 14 bases between. The CDR3 loop spans 16 amino acids. Germline V CDR1 and CDR2: SGHRS, YFSETQ. CDR3 sequence (DNA): TGCGCCAGCAGCTTGGTTCAGGGCGGTGGGACCGGGGAGCTGTTTTTT. Its translation: CASSLVQGGGTGELFF.

Turning to this clone: Within the sample, other DNA sequences also encode this same CDR3. The V gene is TRBV28, the J gene TRBJ2-6; TRBD1 matches at 9 bases. CDR3 length equals 14 residues. CDR1 is MDHEN and CDR2 is SYDVKM in the germline V gene. J lost 0 bases, V lost 11 bases, and 2 bases had no gene match. The CDR3 here is CASQGASGANVLTF. The DNA for the CDR3 is TGTGCCTCACAGGGGGCCTCTGGGGCCAACGTCCTGACTTTC.

The chain carries TRBV15 and TRBJ2-6; D is perhaps TRBD1 (6 bases). The CDR3 loop spans 15 amino acids. CDR1 is LNHNV, CDR2 YYDKDF, per germline (reference sequence). V lost 0 bases, J lost 4 bases, and 7 bases lay in between. The CDR3 region is CATSREGAGANVLTF. The DNA for the CDR3 is TGTGCCACCAGCAGAGAGGGGGCAGGGGCCAACGTCCTGACTTTC.

This chain links TRBV5-1 with TRBJ2-3; either TRBD1 or TRBD2 may supply D (5 bases each). CDR3 length: 14 amino acids. Deletions cut 4 bases from V and 2 bases from J, with 11 bases between. Germline-derived CDR1 and CDR2 are SGHRS and YFSETQ. The CDR3 sequence is CASSGGRATDTQYF. CDR3 nucleotide sequence: TGCGCCAGCAGCGGGGGTAGGGCCACAGATACGCAGTATTTT.

The chain couples TRBV19 to TRBJ2-1; TRBD2 aligns across 9 bases. Trimming took 7 bases from V and 5 from J; bases not matched to a gene: 6. There are 14 residues in the CDR3. Germline assignment: CDR1 LNHDA and CDR2 SQIVND (reference sequence). The CDR3 reads CASTNLAGNNEQFF. For the CDR3, the DNA is TGTGCCAGTACTAACCTAGCGGGGAACAATGAGCAGTTCTTC. The variable domain in full, with the rest retrieved from reference TRBV19 and TRBJ2-1, is DGGITQSPKYLFRKEGQNVTLSCEQNLNHDAMYWYRQDPGQGLRLIYYSQIVNDFQKGDIAEGYSVSREKKESFPLTVTSAQKNPTAFYLCASTNLAGNNEQFFGPGTRLTVL.

This clone was detected only a few times. The chain uses TRBV5-1 and TRBJ2-1; D is undetermined. The CDR3 length is 12 residues. Germline CDR1 SGHRS, CDR2 YFSETQ. Trimming stripped 0 bases from V and 8 bases from J, with 6 bases between. The CDR3 is CASSLDVHEQFF. As DNA, the CDR3 is TGCGCCAGCAGCTTGGATGTTCATGAGCAGTTCTTC. Full variable domain (remainder filled in from reference TRBV5-1 and TRBJ2-1): KAGVTQTPRYLIKTRGQQVTLSCSPISGHRSVSWYQQTPGQGLQFLFEYFSETQRNKGNFPGRFSGRQFSNSRSEMNVSTLELGDSALYLCASSLDVHEQFFGPGTRLTVL.

J is TRBJ1-2 and V is TRBV2, with D possibly TRBD1 on 5 matching bases. CDR3 length equals 12 residues. V was shortened by 1 base and J by 8 bases, with 8 bases between the two germline ends. Germline CDR1 reads SNHLY; CDR2 reads FYNNEI. CDR3 coding DNA: TGTGCCAGCAGTGAAGGACAGTACGGCTACACCTTC. Encoded protein: CASSEGQYGYTF.

The V and J genes are TRBV7-8 and TRBJ1-5; D unclear. The CDR3 covers 16 residues. Deletions cut 3 bases from V and 3 bases from J, with 15 bases between. CDR1 is SGHVS and CDR2 is FQNEAQ in the germline V gene. The CDR3 is CASSFGYGQFNQPQHF. The CDR3 DNA sequence: TGTGCCAGCAGCTTCGGGTACGGGCAGTTCAATCAGCCCCAGCATTTT.

The CDR3 region is CASSEEGGSSYEQYF. CDR3 nucleotide sequence: TGTGCCAGCAGTGAAGAGGGCGGGAGCTCCTACGAGCAGTACTTC. V usage is TRBV2 and J usage is TRBJ2-7, with 7 bases lining up with TRBD2. Germline assignment: CDR1 SNHLY and CDR2 FYNNEI. This CDR3 region has 15 residues. V lost 1 base and J lost 0; bases outside the gene matches: 3.

In this sample, this clone turned up once. The chain is built from TRBV27 and TRBJ1-5; D may be TRBD1 (6 bases). Germline CDR1 MNHEY, CDR2 SMNVEV (reference sequence). V lost 10 bases and J lost 2, with 15 bases in between. The CDR3 loop spans 14 amino acids. For the CDR3, the DNA is TGTGCCACCCTATGGGGGGCTGGCAATCAGCCCCAGCATTTT. It specifies CATLWGAGNQPQHF.